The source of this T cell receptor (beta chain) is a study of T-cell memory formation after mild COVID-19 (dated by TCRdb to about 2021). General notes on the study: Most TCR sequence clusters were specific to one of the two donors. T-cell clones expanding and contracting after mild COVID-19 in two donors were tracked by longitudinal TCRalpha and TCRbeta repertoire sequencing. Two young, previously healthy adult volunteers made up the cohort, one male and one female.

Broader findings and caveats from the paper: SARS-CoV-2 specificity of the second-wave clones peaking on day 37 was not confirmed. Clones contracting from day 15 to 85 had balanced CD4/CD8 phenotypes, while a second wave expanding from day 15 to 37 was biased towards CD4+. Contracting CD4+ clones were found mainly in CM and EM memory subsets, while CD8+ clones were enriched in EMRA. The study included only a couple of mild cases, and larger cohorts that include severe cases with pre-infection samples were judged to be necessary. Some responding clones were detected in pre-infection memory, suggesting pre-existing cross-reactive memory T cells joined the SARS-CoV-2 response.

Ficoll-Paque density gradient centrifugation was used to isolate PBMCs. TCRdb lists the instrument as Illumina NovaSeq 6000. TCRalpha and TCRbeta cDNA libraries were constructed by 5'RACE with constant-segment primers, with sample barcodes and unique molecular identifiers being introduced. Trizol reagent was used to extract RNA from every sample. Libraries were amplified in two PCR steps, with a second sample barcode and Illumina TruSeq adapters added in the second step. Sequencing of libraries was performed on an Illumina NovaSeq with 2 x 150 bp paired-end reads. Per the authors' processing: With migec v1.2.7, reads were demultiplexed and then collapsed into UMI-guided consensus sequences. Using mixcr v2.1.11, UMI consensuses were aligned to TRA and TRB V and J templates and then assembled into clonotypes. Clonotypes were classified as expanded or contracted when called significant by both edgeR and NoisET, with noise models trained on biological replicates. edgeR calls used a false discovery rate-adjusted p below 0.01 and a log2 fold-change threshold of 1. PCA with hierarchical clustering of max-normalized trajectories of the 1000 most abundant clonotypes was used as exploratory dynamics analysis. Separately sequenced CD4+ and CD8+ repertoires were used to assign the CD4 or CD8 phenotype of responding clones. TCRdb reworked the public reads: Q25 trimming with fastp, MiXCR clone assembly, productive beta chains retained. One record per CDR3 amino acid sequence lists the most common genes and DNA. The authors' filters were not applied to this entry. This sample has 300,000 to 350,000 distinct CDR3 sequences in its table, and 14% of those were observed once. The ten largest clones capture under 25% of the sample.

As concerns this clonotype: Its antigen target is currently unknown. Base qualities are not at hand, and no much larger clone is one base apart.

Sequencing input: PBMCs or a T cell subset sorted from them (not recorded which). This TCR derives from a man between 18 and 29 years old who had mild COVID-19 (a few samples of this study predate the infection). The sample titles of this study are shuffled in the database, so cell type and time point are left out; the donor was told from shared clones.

The bases read TGTGCCAGCAGCTTAAGGGCAGGGGACAATGAGCAGTTCTTC. Its translation is CASSLRAGDNEQFF. The rearrangement combines TRBV7-9 with TRBJ2-1; TRBD1 is perhaps the D gene, given 6 matching bases. Including cysteine and phenylalanine, the CDR3 has 14 amino acids. Only the CDR3 portion is preserved as DNA: 42 bases, with reading frame beginning at the first base. The germline V gene (reference sequence) provides CDR1 SEHNR and CDR2 FQNEAQ. The junction shows trimming of 2 bases on V and 5 bases on J, plus 10 bases between the germline ends.